The 11 T cell receptor beta chains below come from one sample, sequenced in a study of CD8 T cells in Susac syndrome. The RNA input was roughly 0.45 to 1 ug, and it was reverse transcribed with random hexamers. One entry per CDR3 protein, called by TCRdb with MiXCR from the immunoSEQ multiplex PCR reads. Of a few hundred thousand distinct CDR3 sequences listed, around 89% are singletons. The sequencing input was CD8+ T cells from PBMCs. These receptors originate from a human donor with multiple sclerosis.

CDR3 nucleotide sequence: TGTGCCAGCATCCTCGATCCTATTTTTCCTTACAATGAGCAGTTCTTC. This gives the protein CASILDPIFPYNEQFF. The chain joins TRBV11-2 to TRBJ2-1; D is unresolved. Germline V CDR1 and CDR2: SGHAT, FQNNGV. Deletions cut 7 bases from V and 4 bases from J, with 20 bases between. There are 16 residues in the CDR3. Combining the CDR3 with reference TRBV11-2 and TRBJ2-1 gives the whole variable domain EAGVAQSPRYKIIEKRQSVAFWCNPISGHATLYWYQQILGQGPKLLIQFQNNGVVDDSQLPKDRFSAERLKGVDSTLKIQPAKLEDSAVYLCASILDPIFPYNEQFFGPGTRLTVL.

This clonotype has just one count. The genes are TRBV7-9 and TRBJ1-2; D is perhaps TRBD1 (6 bases). The ends were cut back, 5 bases at V and 4 bases at J, with 14 bases in the middle. The CDR3 has 14 residues. Germline V gives CDR1 SEHNR, CDR2 FQNEAQ (reference sequence). Here the CDR3 DNA reads TGTGCCAGCAGCCAGGCAGGGGAACCCTATGGCTACACCTTC. Translation: CASSQAGEPYGYTF.

The chain is built from TRBV7-9 and TRBJ1-5, with D maybe TRBD1 (6 bases). V was pared by 1 base and J by 5 bases, with 12 bases between. Germline V gene sequence: CDR1 SEHNR, CDR2 FQNEAQ (reference sequence). The CDR3 loop spans 15 amino acids. The DNA for the CDR3 is TGTGCCAGCAGCTTAGACAGGGAAGAAGATCAGCCCCAGCATTTT. It specifies CASSLDREEDQPQHF.

This clonotype appeared a few times. The rearrangement links TRBV6-6 to TRBJ1-2; D is uncertain. Trimming took off 0 bases at V and 4 bases at J, with 6 bases between the two ends. This CDR3 spans 13 amino acids. The germline V gene encodes CDR1 MNHNY and CDR2 SVGAGI (reference sequence). For the CDR3, the DNA is TGTGCCAGCAGTTACTCAGCCATCTATGGCTACACCTTC. Its translation: CASSYSAIYGYTF.

A few counts support this clonotype. The chain uses TRBV9 and TRBJ2-7; TRBD1 is a possible D gene (6 bases). Trimming shortened V by 2 bases and J by 4 bases, and 13 bases separated the two germline ends. The CDR3 has 14 residues. Germline CDR1 is SGDLS and CDR2 is YYNGEE. The CDR3 here is CASSVGGESYEQYF. The CDR3 region has the DNA TGTGCCAGCAGCGTTGGGGGCGAGTCGTACGAGCAGTACTTC.

This sequence joins TRBV7-6 and TRBJ2-3; 8 bases line up with TRBD1. CDR1 and CDR2 (germline): SGHVS, FNYEAQ. This CDR3 spans 16 amino acids. Trimming removed 0 bases from V and 6 bases from J; junction bases left unmatched: 8. The CDR3, as DNA: TGTGCCAGCAGCTTAGCAGCCCAGGGGGCAGCCGATACGCAGTATTTT. Residues: CASSLAAQGAADTQYF.

V usage is TRBV12-3 or TRBV12-4 and J usage is TRBJ2-1, with D hard to call. The CDR3 runs to 15 residues. V lost 6 bases and J lost 7, with 19 bases in between. CDR3: CASSPLLGSQNEQFF. The CDR3 bases are TGTGCCAGCAGCCCCCTTCTAGGATCGCAGAATGAGCAGTTCTTC.

The V and J genes are TRBV25-1 and TRBJ2-1; 11 bases fit TRBD2. Germline CDR1 and CDR2: MGHDK and SYGVNS. With V trimmed by 1 base and J by 6 bases, 5 bases remained unmatched. This CDR3 has 16 amino acids. The DNA for the CDR3 is TGTGCCAGCAGTGAATTTGGACTAGCGGGCACCAATGAGCAGTTCTTC. Translated, it gives CASSEFGLAGTNEQFF.

This CDR3 is CASSSGVAGVYEQYF. DNA for the CDR3: TGCGCCAGCAGCTCGGGGGTAGCGGGGGTGTACGAGCAGTACTTC. The rearrangement links TRBV5-1 to TRBJ2-7, with 9 positions matching TRBD2. The length of the CDR3 is 15 residues. Germline assignment: CDR1 SGHRS and CDR2 YFSETQ. The junction had 8 bases not matched to a gene; V was cut back by 3 bases and J by 4 bases.

The chain carries TRBV3-1 and TRBJ2-3; TRBD2 agrees at 11 bases. Germline CDR1 reads LGHDT; CDR2 reads YNNKEL (reference sequence). J gave up 5 bases and V 4 bases, and 8 bases lay outside the gene matches. The CDR3 has 16 residues. CDR3 sequence reads: CASSPTLAGGGDTQYF. CDR3 nucleotides: TGTGCCAGCAGCCCTACCCTAGCGGGGGGTGGAGATACGCAGTATTTT.

The gene calls are TRBV11-2 and TRBJ2-7; 15 positions agree with TRBD2. CDR1 is SGHAT, CDR2 FQNNGV, per germline. This CDR3 region has 16 residues. J gave up 5 bases and V 5 bases, and 7 bases lay outside the gene matches. The CDR3 DNA sequence: TGTGCCAGCAGCCCTGGGACTAGCGGGGGGTTCCACGAGCAGTACTTC. Protein product: CASSPGTSGGFHEQYF.